A single sample gave rise to the 3 T cell receptor beta chains below, sequenced in a study of beta chain features in type 1 diabetes (dated by TCRdb to the late 2010s). Paper-wide results and their limitations: Type 1 diabetes patients showed a moderate but significant shortening of TCRB CDR3 length in all four CD4+ subsets.

These TCRs are of unknown antigen specificity. The library was obtained by the immunoSEQ multiplex PCR assay. The entire amount of isolated RNA was reverse transcribed using the High Capacity cDNA Reverse Transcription Kit, so the sequenced TCRB transcripts were expressed ones. Entries here come from immuneACCESS through TCRdb and include only in-frame sequences with V and J called. Some clones fail to appear in such tables; in the studies checked, an unresolved V gene covers under half of the shortfall, and the cause of the remainder is unknown. The sample records some 700,000 clones, around an eighth of which are singletons. The top ten clonotypes cover 0.022% of the sample. The sequenced sample was naive CD4+ T cells from blood. The cell subset or site label corresponds to: true naive CD4+ T cells. The receptor set was obtained from a young man with type 1 diabetes.

This clone was observed a handful of times. The rearrangement uses TRBV5-1 and TRBJ1-1; D uncertain. This CDR3 has 13 residues. The germline V gene has CDR1 SGHRS and CDR2 YFSETQ. With 1 base removed from V and 2 bases from J, the gap between germline ends came to 6 bases. CDR3 region: CASSLMINTEAFF. As DNA, the CDR3 is TGCGCCAGCAGCTTGATGATAAACACTGAAGCTTTCTTT. The full variable domain, with the rest looked up from reference TRBV5-1 and TRBJ1-1, is KAGVTQTPRYLIKTRGQQVTLSCSPISGHRSVSWYQQTPGQGLQFLFEYFSETQRNKGNFPGRFSGRQFSNSRSEMNVSTLELGDSALYLCASSLMINTEAFFGQGTRLTVV.

This clone was seen only a few times. The junction departs from the called germline gene at one end, perhaps through a read error. CDR3 amino acids: CASTLGDTSGNTIYF. The CDR3 region has the DNA TGCGCCAGCACCTTGGGAGACACCTCTGGAAACACCATATATTTT. V usage is TRBV5-1 and J usage is TRBJ1-3; D ambiguous. CDR1 and CDR2 from the germline V gene are SGHRS and YFSETQ. This CDR3 is built from 15 residues.

This clone came up a few times. The rearrangement uses TRBV19 and TRBJ1-1; possibly TRBD1 for D (5 bases). The V gene's germline CDR1 is LNHDA and CDR2 SQIVND (reference sequence). Trimming stripped 7 bases from V and 4 bases from J, with 13 bases between. This CDR3 is 13 amino acids long. This chain's CDR3 is CASNPGHSTEAFF. CDR3 nucleotide sequence: TGTGCCAGTAACCCCGGACACTCCACTGAAGCTTTCTTT. Combining the CDR3 with reference TRBV19 and TRBJ1-1 gives the whole variable domain DGGITQSPKYLFRKEGQNVTLSCEQNLNHDAMYWYRQDPGQGLRLIYYSQIVNDFQKGDIAEGYSVSREKKESFPLTVTSAQKNPTAFYLCASNPGHSTEAFFGQGTRLTVV.